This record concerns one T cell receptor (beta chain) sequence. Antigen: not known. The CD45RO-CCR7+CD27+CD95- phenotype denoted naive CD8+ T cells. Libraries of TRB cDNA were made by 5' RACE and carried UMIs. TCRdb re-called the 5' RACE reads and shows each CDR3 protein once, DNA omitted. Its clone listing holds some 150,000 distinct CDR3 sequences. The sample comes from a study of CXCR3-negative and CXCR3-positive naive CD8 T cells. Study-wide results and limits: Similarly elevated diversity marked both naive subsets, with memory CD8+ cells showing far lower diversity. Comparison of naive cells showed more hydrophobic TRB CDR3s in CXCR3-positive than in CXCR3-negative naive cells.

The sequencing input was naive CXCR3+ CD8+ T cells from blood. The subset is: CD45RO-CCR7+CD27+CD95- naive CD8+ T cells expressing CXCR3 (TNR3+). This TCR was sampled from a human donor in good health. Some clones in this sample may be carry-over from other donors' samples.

This chain's CDR3 is CASSLDSGQTYEQYF. The genes are TRBV5-1 and TRBJ2-7; the D call of TRBD2 rests on TCRdb alone, since no DNA is present to check it. Germline CDR1 reads SGHRS; CDR2 reads YFSETQ. The CDR3 is made up of 15 amino acids. The full variable domain, in which reference TRBV5-1 and TRBJ2-7 provide the parts outside the CDR3, is KAGVTQTPRYLIKTRGQQVTLSCSPISGHRSVSWYQQTPGQGLQFLFEYFSETQRNKGNFPGRFSGRQFSNSRSEMNVSTLELGDSALYLCASSLDSGQTYEQYFGPGTRLTVT.